This T cell receptor (beta chain) was documented in a study of identifying expanded T cells in peripheral blood. This clone was detected only a few times. No infections or other immune events were documented during collection. Sequenced by immunoSEQ multiplex PCR; TCRdb stores in-frame clones only, minus some. This table has 85,000 to 100,000 clones, 88% appearing once. This TCR came from a person aged 18 to 70 in good health. The sample consisted of blood.

CDR3 sequence: CASSVGGNQPQHF. The CDR3 DNA is TGTGCCAGCAGCGTAGGGGGCAATCAGCCCCAGCATTTT. The J gene is TRBJ1-5, the V gene TRBV11-3; D possibly corresponds to TRBD1 (5 bases). The CDR3 contains 13 residues. V shed 5 bases and J shed 2 bases, with 7 bases lying between them. Germline V gives CDR1 SGHNT, CDR2 YENEEA.